Described below is a single T cell receptor beta chain sequence and its context. Its target antigen remains unknown. No base qualities exist here, and no much larger clone lies one base off it. CDR1 and CDR2, looked up from the germline V gene, are MNHEY and SVGAGI. Including the terminal cysteine and phenylalanine, the CDR3 comprises 11 residues. The only DNA kept is the CDR3, 33 bases in frame from the first base. V loses 6 bases of germline sequence and J loses 12 bases, and the interval between the two ends is 14 bases. This sample is drawn from a study of cytomegalovirus exposure and HLA in healthy donors (dated by TCRdb to between 2016 and 2019). As for the study more broadly: A later analysis indicated that the 120 validation repertoires were generated on the platform also employed for the 666 repertoires of the first cohort. In addition to the first cohort of approximately 670 subjects, a separate validation cohort of 120 different subjects was used. To predict cytomegalovirus infection status, the study brought together high-throughput TCR immunosequencing, statistical association of individual TCRs with disease status, and machine learning. The aim of the study was to test whether cataloging public T cell receptors could identify signatures of past pathogen exposure.

The study at large found these results: The study listed approximately 160 TCR beta chains as associated with cytomegalovirus. The authors suggested that the approach could potentially be generalized to other disease states and immunological phenotypes. Of the cluster scores, 94% were above 0 in a later analysis, which found that TCRs clustered in the first cohort also tended to co-occur in the 95 to 150 validation repertoires. The classifier was reported to diagnose cytomegalovirus status with high specificity and sensitivity in both the original and validation cohorts. A later analysis had no HLA typing for the validation cohort, so co-occurrence there was scored across all 130 or so repertoires. Across donors, most TCR sequences were observed very rarely, whereas some public TCRs were present in many individuals. In vitro tests confirmed that a few of the cytomegalovirus-associated TCR beta chains recognize cytomegalovirus antigens.

The donors were included in the validation cohort of 130 or so subjects, a group kept apart from the approximately 650-subject first cohort. Preparation of the library involved the immunoSEQ multiplex PCR assay. The original pipeline was this. A statistical classification framework was built to diagnose cytomegalovirus status from the catalog of TCR beta chain sequences. The clones in this table, taken by TCRdb from immuneACCESS, are in-frame only. Not every clone is retained; where verified, under half of the shortfall comes from an unresolved V gene, and the cause of the rest is unknown. V, J and clone size reflect that table, while D and trimming were determined from the DNA. Here the sample has 200,000 to 250,000 clones; roughly 83% occur a single time. The ten largest clones capture roughly 5.5% of the sample.

In this chain, TRBV6-5 is recombined with TRBJ1-2; TRBD1 is a weak D gene call, 6 bases matching. The clonotype was recovered from a woman in her late teens or twenties in good health and CMV-seronegative. The material sequenced was PBMCs. The CDR3 region has the sequence CASRTTGHDTF. The DNA sequence follows: TGTGCCAGCAGAACCACAGGGCACGACACCTTC.